Below are 21 T cell receptor beta chains sequenced from a single sample in a study of blood T cell repertoires in COVID-19. TCRdb's table, derived via immunoSEQ multiplex PCR, lists solely in-frame clones and lacks some. The sample carries some 150,000 clones, roughly three quarters recorded once. Sequenced: peripheral blood. Source of these receptors: a woman in her seventies with COVID-19, enrolled during active disease.

The V call is TRBV27, the J call TRBJ2-3; D remains ambiguous. Germline V gives CDR1 MNHEY, CDR2 SMNVEV (reference sequence). This CDR3 has 15 amino acids. Trimming took 1 base from V and 2 from J, leaving 10 bases between them. The CDR3 sequence is CASSLYGQTTDTQYF. As DNA, the CDR3 is TGTGCCAGCAGTTTATATGGGCAGACCACAGATACGCAGTATTTT.

V and J are TRBV7-2 and TRBJ2-1; 7 bases map to TRBD2. J gave up 0 bases and V 5 bases, and 4 bases lay outside the gene matches. The CDR3 runs 15 residues. Per the germline V gene, CDR1 is SGHTA and CDR2 is FQGNSA. The CDR3, as DNA: TGTGCCAGCAGCGCCGGCGGGAGCTCCTACAATGAGCAGTTCTTC. It yields the protein CASSAGGSSYNEQFF.

The rearrangement uses TRBV28 and TRBJ1-1; 7 nucleotides align to TRBD1. The V segment lost 5 bases and the J segment 1 base; nucleotides outside the gene matches: 4. The germline V gene encodes CDR1 MDHEN and CDR2 SYDVKM. CDR3 length equals 14 residues. CDR3 amino acids: CASSRQGPNTEAFF. In DNA form, the CDR3 reads TGTGCCAGCAGTCGACAGGGACCGAACACTGAAGCTTTCTTT. Complete variable domain (other parts from reference TRBV28 and TRBJ1-1): DVKVTQSSRYLVKRTGEKVFLECVQDMDHENMFWYRQDPGLGLRLIYFSYDVKMKEKGDIPEGYSVSREKKERFSLILESASTNQTSMYLCASSRQGPNTEAFFGQGTRLTVV.

Worth noting for this clone: Different DNA sequences within this sample yield the same CDR3. J is TRBJ1-2 and V is TRBV12-3 or TRBV12-4, with 8 positions matching TRBD1. There are 13 residues in the CDR3. J was trimmed by 1 base and V by 5 bases; bases with no gene match: 0. CDR3 sequence: CASSTGGNYGYTF. As DNA, the CDR3 is TGTGCCAGCAGTACAGGGGGTAACTATGGCTACACCTTC.

This sequence joins TRBV29-1 and TRBJ1-1; D gene uncertain. The CDR3 has 9 residues. V lost 4 bases to trimming and J lost 11 bases, with 8 bases between them. Germline CDR1 reads SQVTM; CDR2 reads ANQGSEA. The CDR3 DNA reads as TGCAGCGTTGCCCCTCCGGCTTTCTTT. This codes for CSVAPPAFF.

J is TRBJ2-6 and V is TRBV5-5; D may be TRBD1 (6 bases). Trimming left V 0 bases short and J 2 bases short, with 12 bases between. CDR3 length equals 17 residues. Germline CDR1 SGHKS, CDR2 YYEKEE (reference sequence). CDR3 nucleotide sequence: TGTGCCAGCAGCTTGGAAGGACAGAGGGCTGGGGCCAACGTCCTGACTTTC. Protein sequence: CASSLEGQRAGANVLTF. The complete variable domain, with remaining parts taken from reference TRBV5-5 and TRBJ2-6, reads DAGVTQSPTHLIKTRGQQVTLRCSPISGHKSVSWYQQVLGQGPQFIFQYYEKEERGRGNFPDRFSARQFPNYSSELNVNALLLGDSALYLCASSLEGQRAGANVLTFGAGSRLTVL.

This chain joins TRBV12-3 or TRBV12-4 and TRBJ2-7; D remains ambiguous. Trimming shortened V by 6 bases and J by 0 bases, and 9 bases separated the two germline ends. CDR3 length: 13 amino acids. CDR3 protein: CASRPDNSYEQYF. The CDR3, as DNA: TGTGCCAGCAGACCCGACAACTCCTACGAGCAGTACTTC.

The V call is TRBV9, the J call TRBJ2-3; D is uncertain. The CDR3 loop spans 14 amino acids. The ends were cut back, 3 bases at V and 6 bases at J, with 14 bases in the middle. Germline V gives CDR1 SGDLS, CDR2 YYNGEE. In DNA, the CDR3 is TGTGCCAGCAGCGCTCTCCAGTCGGGTGATACGCAGTATTTT. This encodes CASSALQSGDTQYF.

This clone occurred once. The V call is TRBV5-1, the J call TRBJ2-7, with 9 bases lining up with TRBD2. V was pared by 5 bases and J by 6 bases, with 15 bases of the junction left unmatched. CDR3 length: 16 amino acids. Germline V lookup: CDR1 SGHRS, CDR2 YFSETQ. CDR3: CASRTSGASGVSEQYF. CDR3 coding DNA: TGCGCCAGCAGGACTAGCGGAGCCTCCGGGGTTTCCGAGCAGTACTTC.

The V call is TRBV6-5, the J call TRBJ1-4; tentatively, D is TRBD1 (6 bases). The ends were cut back, 5 bases at V and 11 bases at J, with 18 bases in the middle. This CDR3 is 14 amino acids long. The germline V gene encodes CDR1 MNHEY and CDR2 SVGAGI. This CDR3 reads CASSQMTGSRKLFF. DNA for the CDR3: TGTGCCAGCAGTCAAATGACAGGTTCTCGGAAACTGTTTTTT.

The chain employs TRBV2 and TRBJ1-1; 10 positions match TRBD1. In germline, CDR1 is SNHLY, CDR2 FYNNEI. V shed 7 bases and J 0 bases; nucleotides not matched to a gene: 8. The CDR3 has 16 residues. The CDR3 nucleotides are TGTGCCAGCATAGGGGACAGGGGTTTCGTGAACACTGAAGCTTTCTTT. Translated, it gives CASIGDRGFVNTEAFF.

This chain joins TRBV2 and TRBJ2-2; 7 positions match TRBD1. Germline V gene lookup returns CDR1 SNHLY and CDR2 FYNNEI. The J segment lost 3 bases and the V segment lost 0 bases, leaving 7 bases of the junction unmatched. This CDR3 region has 17 residues. In nucleotides, the CDR3 is TGTGCCAGCAGTGAAGCGCAAAGACAGGGTGACACCGGGGAGCTGTTTTTT. Protein product: CASSEAQRQGDTGELFF.

The rearrangement uses TRBV3-1 (or the pseudogene TRBV3-2) and TRBJ2-5; 14 nucleotides line up with TRBD2. Unmatched junction bases numbered 7, after V lost 2 bases and J lost 2 bases. Germline V CDR1 and CDR2: LGHDT, YNNKEL (reference sequence). The CDR3 covers 18 residues. The CDR3 loop reads CASSQPGLAGDPQETQYF. The CDR3 nucleotides are TGTGCCAGCAGCCAACCGGGACTAGCGGGGGACCCACAAGAGACCCAGTACTTC.

J is TRBJ1-6 and V is TRBV30; 7 nucleotides agree with TRBD1. Trimming took 4 bases from V and 5 from J; bases not matched to a gene: 8. The CDR3 is made up of 15 amino acids. Germline V gives CDR1 GTSNPN, CDR2 SVGIG (reference sequence). The CDR3 protein is CAWIWGTADNSPLHF. CDR3 coding DNA: TGTGCCTGGATCTGGGGGACAGCTGATAATTCACCCCTCCACTTT.

The chain couples TRBV5-1 to TRBJ2-7; 9 bases line up with TRBD1. This CDR3 contains 14 residues. V lost 4 bases, J lost 2 bases, and 4 bases stayed unmatched. Germline CDR1 is SGHRS and CDR2 is YFSETQ. This chain's CDR3 is CASSEGQGAYEQYF. CDR3 DNA sequence: TGCGCCAGCAGCGAGGGACAGGGAGCCTACGAGCAGTACTTC.

V and J are TRBV4-3 and TRBJ1-6, with a weak D call TRBD1 (5 bases). Germline V gene lookup returns CDR1 LGHNA and CDR2 YSLEER. The CDR3 consists of 13 residues. V lost 5 bases to trimming and J lost 7 bases, with 9 bases between them. CDR3 sequence (DNA): TGCGCCAGCAGCACAGGTTACAATTCACCCCTCCACTTT. This translates into CASSTGYNSPLHF.

The V gene is TRBV5-1, the J gene TRBJ1-3; D call uncertain. CDR1 and CDR2 from the germline V gene are SGHRS and YFSETQ. This CDR3 contains 15 residues. The V and J ends lost 0 bases and 0 bases respectively, with 7 bases between them. Written as DNA, the CDR3 is TGCGCCAGCAGCTTGGATTTCGGCTCTGGAAACACCATATATTTT. It specifies CASSLDFGSGNTIYF.

The rearrangement links TRBV7-8 to TRBJ2-7; 7 bases match TRBD2. There are 13 residues in the CDR3. Trimming removed 0 bases from V and 6 bases from J; junction bases left unmatched: 2. CDR1 is SGHVS and CDR2 is FQNEAQ in the germline V gene. The CDR3 DNA reads TGTGCCAGCAGCTTAGCTCCTAGCGGCGAGCAGTACTTC. It encodes CASSLAPSGEQYF.

The CDR3 is CASLTPNNEQFF. CDR3 nucleotide sequence: TGTGCCAGCCTGACACCCAACAATGAGCAGTTCTTC. This rearrangement joins TRBV6-5 to TRBJ2-1, with D uncertain. In germline, CDR1 is MNHEY, CDR2 SVGAGI. This CDR3 is 12 amino acids long. V was pared by 8 bases and J by 5 bases, with 10 bases between.

V gene TRBV10-3 combines with J gene TRBJ2-7, with D possibly matching TRBD1 (5 bases). Germline values: CDR1 ENHRY, CDR2 SYGVKD. CDR3 length: 12 residues. Trimming removed 8 bases at V and 3 bases at J, with 11 bases between. The CDR3 DNA sequence: TGTGCCATCGGGGCCGCAAGCTACGAGCAGTACTTC. The encoded protein is CAIGAASYEQYF.

The chain employs TRBV7-2 and TRBJ1-1, with unresolved D. The CDR3 is made up of 13 amino acids. V lost 2 bases to trimming and J lost 1 base, with 5 bases between them. Looked up from germline, CDR1 is SGHTA and CDR2 is FQGNSA. Here the CDR3 DNA reads TGTGCCAGCAGCTTAACACGGAACACTGAAGCTTTCTTT. Its translation: CASSLTRNTEAFF. The entire variable domain, with the rest obtained from reference TRBV7-2 and TRBJ1-1, is as follows: GAGVSQSPSNKVTEKGKDVELRCDPISGHTALYWYRQSLGQGLEFLIYFQGNSAPDKSGLPSDRFSAERTGGSVSTLTIQRTQQEDSAVYLCASSLTRNTEAFFGQGTRLTVV.